The TCR beta chain under discussion was sequenced for a study of blood T cell repertoires in COVID-19. Overall study context: From the United States, Italy and Spain came samples of acute and convalescent COVID-19. PBMCs, B-cell-depleted T cells, or T cells were the source of the cDNA or gDNA that made up the material.

Germline-derived CDR1 and CDR2 are KGHSH and LQKENI. Trimming removed 1 base at V and 4 bases at J, with 11 bases between. CDR3 size: 15 residues. Methods used by the authors: Nucleated cell number was recorded as an estimate derived from reference gene primer amplification. Here immunoSEQ multiplex PCR was the method, and the copy in TCRdb shows in-frame clones only, minus some. Clone size and V and J calls were adopted from that table, with D and trimming inferred from the DNA. The table lists 63,000 or so clones, 82% of them singletons, with around 15% in the top ten. The clonotype comes from an older man with active COVID-19. The V call is TRBV18, the J call TRBJ2-1; unclear D gene. The sequencing sample was made of peripheral blood. Here the CDR3 reads CASSPQAESYNEQFF. The CDR3 nucleotides are TGTGCCAGCTCACCACAGGCGGAGTCTTACAATGAGCAGTTCTTC.